A selection of T cell receptor beta chains follows, all from one sample in a study of blood T cell repertoires in COVID-19. Profiled with immunoSEQ multiplex PCR; TCRdb holds only in-frame clones, not every one. The data hold 40,000 to 55,000 clones, with approximately 91% observed a single time. Source material: peripheral blood. All receptors come from a woman of 80 years or more with acute or convalescent COVID-19. The CDR3 runs from the conserved cysteine through the conserved F or W. The order of the fields is V gene, D gene, CDR3 length, J gene, clone size, CDR3 protein, CDR3 DNA. The D gene is left open where the match is weak. Clone size appears in some rows only: once, few, many, or a class for an expanded clone.

v_call: TRBV7-8
d_call: -
cdr3_length: 14
j_call: TRBJ2-3
clone_size: -
cdr3_aa: CASSLQASTDTQYF
cdr3_nt: TGTGCCAGCAGCCTACAGGCTAGCACAGATACGCAGTATTTT

v_call: TRBV2
d_call: TRBD1
cdr3_length: 15
j_call: TRBJ2-5
clone_size: -
cdr3_aa: CASSESDRGFKTQYF
cdr3_nt: TGTGCCAGCAGTGAGAGTGACAGGGGGTTTAAGACCCAGTACTTC

v_call: TRBV7-2
d_call: -
cdr3_length: 15
j_call: TRBJ1-4
clone_size: -
cdr3_aa: CASSLVLGGVQKLFF
cdr3_nt: TGTGCCAGCAGCTTAGTTCTGGGAGGGGTCCAAAAACTGTTTTTT

v_call: TRBV7-3
d_call: TRBD1
cdr3_length: 13
j_call: TRBJ2-1
clone_size: -
cdr3_aa: CASSSIRGHEQFF
cdr3_nt: TGTGCCAGCAGCAGTATAAGGGGGCATGAGCAGTTCTTC

v_call: TRBV30
d_call: -
cdr3_length: 15
j_call: TRBJ1-5
clone_size: -
cdr3_aa: CAWSVPARGNQPQHF
cdr3_nt: TGTGCCTGGAGTGTACCGGCCAGGGGCAATCAGCCCCAGCATTTT

v_call: TRBV4-3
d_call: TRBD2
cdr3_length: 19
j_call: TRBJ2-7
clone_size: -
cdr3_aa: CASSLVSGLANRGYYEQYF
cdr3_nt: TGCGCCAGCAGCCTGGTATCGGGACTAGCGAACAGGGGATATTACGAGCAGTACTTC

v_call: TRBV5-1
d_call: TRBD1
cdr3_length: 16
j_call: TRBJ1-1
clone_size: -
cdr3_aa: CASSLAEGAGDTEAFF
cdr3_nt: TGCGCCAGCAGCTTGGCCGAGGGGGCAGGGGACACTGAAGCTTTCTTT

v_call: TRBV24-1
d_call: -
cdr3_length: 15
j_call: TRBJ2-3
clone_size: -
cdr3_aa: CATSDPRNPTDTQYF
cdr3_nt: TGTGCCACCAGTGACCCCAGAAATCCCACAGATACGCAGTATTTT

v_call: TRBV7-9
d_call: TRBD1
cdr3_length: 13
j_call: TRBJ2-1
clone_size: -
cdr3_aa: CASSRTGGPEQFF
cdr3_nt: TGTGCCAGCAGTCGCACAGGGGGCCCTGAGCAGTTCTTC

v_call: TRBV27
d_call: TRBD2
cdr3_length: 17
j_call: TRBJ2-1
clone_size: -
cdr3_aa: CASSSGTNPNRFGEQFF
cdr3_nt: TGTGCCAGCAGTTCCGGGACTAATCCGAACCGTTTCGGTGAGCAGTTCTTC

v_call: TRBV11-2
d_call: -
cdr3_length: 17
j_call: TRBJ2-2
clone_size: -
cdr3_aa: CASSLVSGLVNTGELFF
cdr3_nt: TGTGCCAGCAGCTTAGTCTCAGGGTTAGTTAACACCGGGGAGCTGTTTTTT

v_call: TRBV7-2
d_call: TRBD2
cdr3_length: 13
j_call: TRBJ2-5
clone_size: -
cdr3_aa: CASSSGGGETQYF
cdr3_nt: TGTGCCAGCAGCTCCGGGGGGGGAGAGACCCAGTACTTC

v_call: TRBV29-1
d_call: TRBD1
cdr3_length: 13
j_call: TRBJ1-1
clone_size: -
cdr3_aa: CSGKKTGDTEAFF
cdr3_nt: TGCAGCGGGAAAAAGACAGGGGACACTGAAGCTTTCTTT

v_call: TRBV23-1
d_call: TRBD1
cdr3_length: 14
j_call: TRBJ2-7
clone_size: -
cdr3_aa: CASSRRDRSYEQYF
cdr3_nt: TGCGCCAGCAGTCGTCGGGACAGGTCCTACGAGCAGTACTTC

v_call: TRBV7-2
d_call: TRBD1
cdr3_length: 18
j_call: TRBJ1-2
clone_size: few
cdr3_aa: CASSLPRPDRRANYGYTF
cdr3_nt: TGTGCCAGCAGCTTACCCCGCCCGGACAGGCGAGCTAACTATGGCTACACCTTC

v_call: TRBV5-1
d_call: -
cdr3_length: 14
j_call: TRBJ2-1
clone_size: -
cdr3_aa: CASSILDSLGEQFF
cdr3_nt: TGCGCCAGCAGCATACTGGACTCGTTGGGAGAGCAGTTCTTC

v_call: TRBV14
d_call: -
cdr3_length: 13
j_call: TRBJ1-4
clone_size: once
cdr3_aa: CASSLGLFEKLFF
cdr3_nt: TGTGCCAGCAGCCTGGGACTTTTTGAAAAACTGTTTTTT

v_call: TRBV6-5
d_call: -
cdr3_length: 14
j_call: TRBJ1-4
clone_size: -
cdr3_aa: CASSRGATNEKLFF
cdr3_nt: TGTGCCAGCAGTAGGGGCGCGACTAATGAAAAACTGTTTTTT

v_call: TRBV6-5
d_call: -
cdr3_length: 14
j_call: TRBJ1-2
clone_size: -
cdr3_aa: CASSSTFGARGYTF
cdr3_nt: TGTGCCAGCAGTTCTACTTTTGGGGCGCGAGGCTACACCTTC

v_call: TRBV30
d_call: TRBD2
cdr3_length: 15
j_call: TRBJ2-7
clone_size: -
cdr3_aa: CACRKPGGASYEQYF
cdr3_nt: TGTGCCTGTCGGAAGCCGGGAGGTGCTTCCTACGAGCAGTACTTC

v_call: TRBV5-1
d_call: -
cdr3_length: 17
j_call: TRBJ1-1
clone_size: -
cdr3_aa: CASSSGTGRLMNTEAFF
cdr3_nt: TGCGCCAGCAGCTCCGGGACGGGGAGGCTCATGAACACTGAAGCTTTCTTT

v_call: TRBV5-6
d_call: TRBD2
cdr3_length: 16
j_call: TRBJ2-1
clone_size: -
cdr3_aa: CASSSLGTSGYNEQFF
cdr3_nt: TGTGCCAGCAGCTCGCTGGGGACTAGCGGTTACAATGAGCAGTTCTTC

v_call: TRBV5-1
d_call: TRBD1
cdr3_length: 14
j_call: TRBJ1-4
clone_size: -
cdr3_aa: CASSPSTGGEKLFF
cdr3_nt: TGCGCCAGCAGCCCGTCGACAGGGGGCGAAAAACTGTTTTTT

v_call: TRBV29-1
d_call: TRBD1
cdr3_length: 18
j_call: TRBJ2-5
clone_size: -
cdr3_aa: CSVEDAIGTDKNQETQYF
cdr3_nt: TGCAGCGTTGAAGATGCAATAGGGACAGATAAGAACCAAGAGACCCAGTACTTC

v_call: TRBV4-3
d_call: -
cdr3_length: 18
j_call: TRBJ2-3
clone_size: -
cdr3_aa: CASSHLGALGRGADTQYF
cdr3_nt: TGCGCCAGCAGCCATCTGGGAGCCCTCGGACGTGGGGCAGATACGCAGTATTTT

v_call: TRBV6-5
d_call: -
cdr3_length: 14
j_call: TRBJ2-7
clone_size: once
cdr3_aa: CASSYGRYSYEQYF
cdr3_nt: TGTGCCAGCAGTTACGGGAGGTACTCCTACGAGCAGTACTTC

v_call: TRBV7-3
d_call: -
cdr3_length: 15
j_call: TRBJ2-6
clone_size: -
cdr3_aa: CASSSSSSGANVLTF
cdr3_nt: TGTGCCAGCAGCTCGAGTAGCTCTGGGGCCAACGTCCTGACTTTC

v_call: TRBV30
d_call: TRBD2
cdr3_length: 20
j_call: TRBJ2-1
clone_size: -
cdr3_aa: CAWSVPYFSGGGTSYNEQFF
cdr3_nt: TGTGCCTGGAGTGTCCCCTACTTTAGCGGGGGCGGGACCTCCTACAATGAGCAGTTCTTC

v_call: TRBV21-1
d_call: -
cdr3_length: 15
j_call: TRBJ1-2
clone_size: few
cdr3_aa: CASSTTRQGAYGYTF
cdr3_nt: TGTGCCAGCAGCACCACCCGGCAGGGGGCCTATGGCTACACCTTC

v_call: TRBV7-2
d_call: -
cdr3_length: 14
j_call: TRBJ1-4
clone_size: -
cdr3_aa: CASSPQRSNEKLFF
cdr3_nt: TGTGCCAGCAGCCCGCAGCGTTCAAATGAAAAACTGTTTTTT

v_call: TRBV7-3
d_call: -
cdr3_length: 15
j_call: TRBJ2-3
clone_size: -
cdr3_aa: CASSSTRGTTDTQYF
cdr3_nt: TGTGCCAGCAGCTCAACGCGGGGAACGACAGATACGCAGTATTTT

v_call: TRBV18
d_call: TRBD1
cdr3_length: 13
j_call: TRBJ1-1
clone_size: -
cdr3_aa: CASAGGPNTEAFF
cdr3_nt: TGTGCCAGCGCAGGGGGACCGAACACTGAAGCTTTCTTT

v_call: TRBV4-1
d_call: TRBD1
cdr3_length: 14
j_call: TRBJ1-2
clone_size: -
cdr3_aa: CASSQLQGTGGYTF
cdr3_nt: TGCGCCAGCAGCCAATTGCAGGGGACAGGTGGCTACACCTTC

v_call: TRBV20-1
d_call: -
cdr3_length: 11
j_call: TRBJ1-1
clone_size: -
cdr3_aa: CSGRRNTEAFF
cdr3_nt: TGCAGTGGACGGAGAAACACTGAAGCTTTCTTT

v_call: TRBV2
d_call: -
cdr3_length: 11
j_call: TRBJ2-5
clone_size: -
cdr3_aa: CASQQGETQYF
cdr3_nt: TGTGCCAGCCAGCAGGGGGAGACCCAGTACTTC

v_call: TRBV10-3
d_call: TRBD2
cdr3_length: 15
j_call: TRBJ2-1
clone_size: -
cdr3_aa: CAAAEGGRAVDEQFF
cdr3_nt: TGTGCCGCCGCGGAGGGCGGGAGGGCCGTAGATGAGCAGTTCTTC

v_call: TRBV7-9
d_call: -
cdr3_length: 15
j_call: TRBJ2-1
clone_size: -
cdr3_aa: CASSYSVSSYNEQFF
cdr3_nt: TGTGCCAGCAGTTATAGCGTGAGCTCCTACAATGAGCAGTTCTTC

v_call: TRBV29-1
d_call: TRBD1
cdr3_length: 15
j_call: TRBJ2-7
clone_size: -
cdr3_aa: CSGEPTGDIPYEQYF
cdr3_nt: TGCAGCGGGGAACCGACAGGGGATATCCCCTACGAGCAGTACTTC

v_call: TRBV11-2
d_call: -
cdr3_length: 16
j_call: TRBJ1-4
clone_size: -
cdr3_aa: CASSLEGLRAQEKLFF
cdr3_nt: TGTGCCAGCAGCTTAGAAGGACTCCGGGCCCAAGAAAAACTGTTTTTT

v_call: TRBV4-3
d_call: TRBD2
cdr3_length: 20
j_call: TRBJ2-3
clone_size: -
cdr3_aa: CASSQSPVGGSNVAPDTQYF
cdr3_nt: TGCGCCAGCAGCCAATCACCCGTAGGCGGGAGTAACGTCGCCCCAGATACGCAGTATTTT

v_call: TRBV6-5
d_call: -
cdr3_length: 16
j_call: TRBJ2-6
clone_size: -
cdr3_aa: CASSFSGGTGANVLTF
cdr3_nt: TGTGCCAGCAGTTTTTCAGGGGGGACTGGGGCCAACGTCCTGACTTTC

v_call: TRBV28
d_call: TRBD1
cdr3_length: 14
j_call: TRBJ1-2
clone_size: -
cdr3_aa: CASSLGETGHGYTF
cdr3_nt: TGTGCCAGCAGTTTAGGGGAGACAGGGCATGGCTACACCTTC

v_call: TRBV7-8
d_call: TRBD2
cdr3_length: 16
j_call: TRBJ2-1
clone_size: once
cdr3_aa: CASRPTSGRSYNEQFF
cdr3_nt: TGTGCCAGCAGACCGACTAGCGGGAGGTCCTACAATGAGCAGTTCTTC

v_call: TRBV2
d_call: TRBD2
cdr3_length: 14
j_call: TRBJ2-7
clone_size: once
cdr3_aa: CASSEGWVAGVQYF
cdr3_nt: TGTGCCAGCAGTGAAGGGTGGGTAGCGGGAGTACAGTACTTC

v_call: TRBV6-1
d_call: TRBD1
cdr3_length: 22
j_call: TRBJ2-7
clone_size: -
cdr3_aa: CASSESIKITSRRQGLWYEQYF
cdr3_nt: TGTGCCAGCAGTGAATCGATAAAAATAACGTCTAGGAGACAGGGGCTTTGGTACGAGCAGTACTTC

v_call: TRBV30
d_call: TRBD2
cdr3_length: 15
j_call: TRBJ2-1
clone_size: -
cdr3_aa: CAWSVLTSGRSEQFF
cdr3_nt: TGTGCCTGGAGTGTACTGACTAGCGGGAGGTCTGAGCAGTTCTTC

v_call: TRBV4-3
d_call: TRBD2
cdr3_length: 16
j_call: TRBJ2-1
clone_size: -
cdr3_aa: CASSQDSASGYNEQFF
cdr3_nt: TGCGCCAGCAGCCAAGACAGTGCTAGCGGCTACAATGAGCAGTTCTTC

v_call: TRBV5-1
d_call: TRBD2
cdr3_length: 17
j_call: TRBJ2-5
clone_size: -
cdr3_aa: CASSRYQTSASQETQYF
cdr3_nt: TGCGCCAGCAGCAGATACCAGACTAGCGCCAGCCAAGAGACCCAGTACTTC

v_call: TRBV12-3/TRBV12-4
d_call: TRBD1
cdr3_length: 11
j_call: TRBJ2-1
clone_size: -
cdr3_aa: CASTRGQAQFF
cdr3_nt: TGTGCCAGCACCCGCGGACAGGCTCAGTTCTTC

v_call: TRBV5-1
d_call: TRBD1
cdr3_length: 15
j_call: TRBJ1-4
clone_size: -
cdr3_aa: CASSTLGTGSEKLFF
cdr3_nt: TGCGCCAGCAGCACTCTCGGGACAGGGTCCGAAAAACTGTTTTTT

v_call: TRBV15
d_call: -
cdr3_length: 17
j_call: TRBJ1-3
clone_size: -
cdr3_aa: CATSRGAGRSAGNTIYF
cdr3_nt: TGTGCCACCAGCAGAGGGGCGGGACGCTCAGCTGGAAACACCATATATTTT

v_call: TRBV7-2
d_call: TRBD2
cdr3_length: 18
j_call: TRBJ2-3
clone_size: -
cdr3_aa: CASSSPTGLAGGRWTQYF
cdr3_nt: TGTGCCAGCAGCTCCCCCACGGGACTAGCGGGAGGGAGGTGGACGCAGTATTTT

v_call: TRBV6-2/TRBV6-3
d_call: TRBD2
cdr3_length: 16
j_call: TRBJ2-1
clone_size: -
cdr3_aa: CASSPSGSGGYNEQFF
cdr3_nt: TGTGCCAGCAGCCCCTCGGGCTCGGGAGGCTACAATGAGCAGTTCTTC

v_call: TRBV19
d_call: -
cdr3_length: 14
j_call: TRBJ1-5
clone_size: -
cdr3_aa: CASSIDGHNQPQHF
cdr3_nt: TGTGCCAGTAGTATAGATGGGCACAATCAGCCCCAGCATTTT

v_call: TRBV7-2
d_call: TRBD2
cdr3_length: 16
j_call: TRBJ2-3
clone_size: -
cdr3_aa: CASSSTSGRTTDTQYF
cdr3_nt: TGTGCCAGCAGCTCCACTAGCGGGAGGACCACAGATACGCAGTATTTT